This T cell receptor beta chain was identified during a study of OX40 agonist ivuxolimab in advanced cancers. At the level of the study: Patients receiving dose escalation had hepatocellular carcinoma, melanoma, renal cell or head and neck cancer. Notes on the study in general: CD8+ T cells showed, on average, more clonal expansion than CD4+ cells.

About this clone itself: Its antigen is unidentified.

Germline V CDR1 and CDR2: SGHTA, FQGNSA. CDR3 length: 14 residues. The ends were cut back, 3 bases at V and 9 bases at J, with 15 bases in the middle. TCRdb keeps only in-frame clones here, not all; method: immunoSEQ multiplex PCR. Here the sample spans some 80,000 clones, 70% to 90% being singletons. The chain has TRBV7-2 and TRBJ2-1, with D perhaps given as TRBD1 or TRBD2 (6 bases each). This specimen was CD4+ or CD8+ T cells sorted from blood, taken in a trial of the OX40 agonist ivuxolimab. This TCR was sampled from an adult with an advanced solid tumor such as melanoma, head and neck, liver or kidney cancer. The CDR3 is CASSLQQGRGEQFF. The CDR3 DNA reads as TGTGCCAGCAGCTTGCAGCAGGGGCGGGGTGAGCAGTTCTTC.